These 3 T cell receptor beta chains share one sample of origin, sequenced in a study of a mutant IDH1 vaccine in newly diagnosed glioma. Only in-frame clones appear in the TCRdb table, and some are missing; sequencing was by immunoSEQ multiplex PCR. Seen here are 110,000 or so clones, 90% observed once, and the top ten hold 0.6% to 0.75%. For these receptors, no antigen is known. Stated time point: week 11, during vaccination. Alongside topical imiquimod, each dose of vaccine comprised 300 ug of mutant IDH1 20-mer peptide. Material: PBMCs, obtained from a glioma patient whose treatment included an IDH1 peptide vaccine. All receptors derive from a woman aged 50 to 60 with glioma.

This clone has a handful of counts. V is TRBV5-1 and J is TRBJ2-6; a possible D gene is TRBD1 (5 bases). Per the germline V gene, CDR1 is SGHRS and CDR2 is YFSETQ. The V end was cut by 1 base, the J end by 0 bases, with 11 bases between. CDR3 length: 17 amino acids. In DNA, the CDR3 is TGCGCCAGCAGCTTGATGGGGCCAGACTCTGGGGCCAACGTCCTGACTTTC. Protein: CASSLMGPDSGANVLTF. The entire variable domain, with the rest obtained from reference TRBV5-1 and TRBJ2-6, is as follows: KAGVTQTPRYLIKTRGQQVTLSCSPISGHRSVSWYQQTPGQGLQFLFEYFSETQRNKGNFPGRFSGRQFSNSRSEMNVSTLELGDSALYLCASSLMGPDSGANVLTFGAGSRLTVL.

The chain combines TRBV28 with TRBJ2-5, with 9 bases lining up with TRBD1. The V gene's germline CDR1 is MDHEN and CDR2 SYDVKM. V was clipped by 2 bases and J by 5 bases; unmatched bases: 6. This CDR3 is 15 amino acids long. The CDR3: CASSLDRGALETQYF. As DNA, the CDR3 is TGTGCCAGCAGTTTAGACAGGGGGGCATTGGAGACCCAGTACTTC.

CDR3 bases: TGTGCCAGCTCATATCGACTAGCGCCTGAAGAGACCCAGTACTTC. It yields the protein CASSYRLAPEETQYF. The V call is TRBV18, the J call TRBJ2-5, with 8 bases identical to TRBD2. With 5 bases clipped from V and 3 bases from J, the junction kept 8 bases outside the gene matches. In germline, CDR1 is KGHSH, CDR2 LQKENI. CDR3 length equals 15 residues.